Listed below are T cell receptor beta chains from one sample, sequenced in a study of beta chain features in type 1 diabetes. The repertoire was sequenced with immunoSEQ multiplex PCR; TCRdb's copy has only in-frame clones and lacks some. The sample lists about 390,000 clones; 9.6% were seen once. The sequencing sample was made of central memory CD4+ T cells from blood. The source of these receptors is a man between 25 and 39 years old with type 1 diabetes. Both conserved end residues are part of each CDR3. A D gene is named only where the DNA matches it firmly. Clone size is shown for a subset of rows, as once, few, many or a class of expanded clone.

abundance: .; d_gene: TRBD1; v_gene: TRBV9; j_gene: TRBJ1-5; CDR3nt: TGTGCCAGCAGCGTAGGGGCAGGGGGAAATCAGCCCCAGCATTTT; CDR3aa: CASSVGAGGNQPQHF
abundance: many; d_gene: TRBD1; v_gene: TRBV4-2; j_gene: TRBJ2-7; CDR3nt: TGTGCCAGCAGCCAAGGAACAGGGGTCTCCTACGAGCAGTACTTC; CDR3aa: CASSQGTGVSYEQYF
abundance: .; d_gene: .; v_gene: TRBV11-1; j_gene: TRBJ1-2; CDR3nt: TGTGCCAGCAGCTTAGAGGCAGCCTATGGCTACACCTTC; CDR3aa: CASSLEAAYGYTF
abundance: .; d_gene: TRBD1; v_gene: TRBV28; j_gene: TRBJ1-1; CDR3nt: TGTGCCAGCAGTTCCCGGACAGGGTATAACACTGAAGCTTTCTTT; CDR3aa: CASSSRTGYNTEAFF
abundance: .; d_gene: .; v_gene: TRBV28; j_gene: TRBJ1-2; CDR3nt: TGTGCCAGCAGTTTACCCCGGGGGGCGGGCTATGGCTACACCTTC; CDR3aa: CASSLPRGAGYGYTF
abundance: few; d_gene: TRBD2; v_gene: TRBV19; j_gene: TRBJ2-1; CDR3nt: TGTGCCAGTAAGACTAGCGATGAGCAGTTCTTC; CDR3aa: CASKTSDEQFF
abundance: few; d_gene: TRBD1; v_gene: TRBV7-9; j_gene: TRBJ2-7; CDR3nt: TGTGCCAGCAGCTCGGGGACAGGGATCCACGAGCAGTACTTC; CDR3aa: CASSSGTGIHEQYF
abundance: .; d_gene: .; v_gene: TRBV5-1; j_gene: TRBJ1-1; CDR3nt: TGCGCCAGCAGCTTGTACGGGGAAAACACTGAAGCTTTCTTT; CDR3aa: CASSLYGENTEAFF
abundance: few; d_gene: .; v_gene: TRBV12-2; j_gene: TRBJ2-7; CDR3nt: TGTGCAAGTCGCTTACTAGCGGACCCCTACGAGCAGTACTTC; CDR3aa: CASRLLADPYEQYF
abundance: .; d_gene: .; v_gene: TRBV18; j_gene: TRBJ2-7; CDR3nt: TGTGCCAGCTCACCGTTTAGTAGTTCCTCCTACGAGCAGTACTTC; CDR3aa: CASSPFSSSSYEQYF
abundance: few; d_gene: TRBD1; v_gene: TRBV18; j_gene: TRBJ2-1; CDR3nt: TGTGCCAGCTCCCCTTATTGGGGACAGGGTGTGAATGAGCAGTTCTTC; CDR3aa: CASSPYWGQGVNEQFF
abundance: .; d_gene: .; v_gene: TRBV5-1; j_gene: TRBJ1-3; CDR3nt: TGCGCCAGCAGCTTGTTTGGGACAACTGGAAACACCATATATTTT; CDR3aa: CASSLFGTTGNTIYF
abundance: .; d_gene: .; v_gene: TRBV11-3; j_gene: TRBJ1-1; CDR3nt: TGTGCCAGCAGCTCCTCCGACATCCCGGGGAAGGCTTTCTTT; CDR3aa: CASSSSDIPGKAFF
abundance: few; d_gene: .; v_gene: TRBV11-2; j_gene: TRBJ1-2; CDR3nt: TGTGCCAGCAGCGTATACAGCTATGGCTACACCTTC; CDR3aa: CASSVYSYGYTF
abundance: many; d_gene: .; v_gene: TRBV29-1; j_gene: TRBJ2-1; CDR3nt: TGCAGCGTTGGGGGTGAGCAGTTCTTC; CDR3aa: CSVGGEQFF
abundance: .; d_gene: .; v_gene: TRBV4-2; j_gene: TRBJ1-3; CDR3nt: TGTGCCAGCAGCCAAGCGTTAGGTCCTTCGGGGCCCGGAAACACCATATATTTT; CDR3aa: CASSQALGPSGPGNTIYF
abundance: .; d_gene: TRBD1; v_gene: TRBV18; j_gene: TRBJ1-1; CDR3nt: TGTGCCAGCTCACCACCGGGACAGGGCACAAACACTGAAGCTTTCTTT; CDR3aa: CASSPPGQGTNTEAFF
abundance: many; d_gene: TRBD1; v_gene: TRBV29-1; j_gene: TRBJ1-5; CDR3nt: TGCAGCGTCATGACAGGGCCCAATCAGCCCCAGCATTTT; CDR3aa: CSVMTGPNQPQHF
abundance: few; d_gene: TRBD1; v_gene: TRBV29-1; j_gene: TRBJ2-3; CDR3nt: TGCAGCGGGGGACAGGGGGCAATAAGCACAGATACGCAGTATTTT; CDR3aa: CSGGQGAISTDTQYF
abundance: few; d_gene: .; v_gene: TRBV11-2; j_gene: TRBJ2-5; CDR3nt: TGTGCCAGCAGCTTCCAAGTGGAGTACCAAGAGACCCAGTACTTC; CDR3aa: CASSFQVEYQETQYF
abundance: few; d_gene: .; v_gene: TRBV4-3; j_gene: TRBJ2-7; CDR3nt: TGCGCCAGCAGCCAAGATCTCGCCGGAGTCTACGAGCAGTACTTC; CDR3aa: CASSQDLAGVYEQYF
abundance: .; d_gene: .; v_gene: TRBV27; j_gene: TRBJ1-3; CDR3nt: TGTGCCAGCAGCCCCGCTGGAAACACCATATATTTT; CDR3aa: CASSPAGNTIYF
abundance: few; d_gene: .; v_gene: TRBV18; j_gene: TRBJ2-1; CDR3nt: TGTGCCAGCTCACCACCGGAAAGGAATGAGCAGTTCTTC; CDR3aa: CASSPPERNEQFF
abundance: few; d_gene: .; v_gene: TRBV14; j_gene: TRBJ1-2; CDR3nt: TGTGCCAGCAGTCCGGGCCCTTATGGCTACACCTTC; CDR3aa: CASSPGPYGYTF
abundance: .; d_gene: .; v_gene: TRBV4-2; j_gene: TRBJ1-1; CDR3nt: TGTGCCAGCAGCCAAGGAACGTTCAAACAGGCGAACACTGAAGCTTTCTTT; CDR3aa: CASSQGTFKQANTEAFF
abundance: .; d_gene: TRBD1; v_gene: TRBV6-6; j_gene: TRBJ1-2; CDR3nt: TGTGCCAGCAGAATGCCGGGACAGGGATCCGACTATGGCTACACCTTC; CDR3aa: CASRMPGQGSDYGYTF
abundance: few; d_gene: .; v_gene: TRBV7-2; j_gene: TRBJ2-5; CDR3nt: TGTGCCAGCAGCCCCGGTTTCTCTTGGTACTTC; CDR3aa: CASSPGFSWYF
abundance: many; d_gene: .; v_gene: TRBV10-3; j_gene: TRBJ2-2; CDR3nt: TGTGCCATCAGCCGGGACAAGACTTACACCGGGGAGCTGTTTTTT; CDR3aa: CAISRDKTYTGELFF
abundance: few; d_gene: .; v_gene: TRBV7-2; j_gene: TRBJ2-5; CDR3nt: TGTGCCAGCAGCTTAAATGGGGGGCAACGAGAGACCCAGTACTTC; CDR3aa: CASSLNGGQRETQYF
abundance: few; d_gene: TRBD2; v_gene: TRBV6-6; j_gene: TRBJ2-1; CDR3nt: TGTGCCAGCAGTCCCCAAGCGGGATTTTATGAGCAGTTCTTC; CDR3aa: CASSPQAGFYEQFF
abundance: few; d_gene: TRBD2; v_gene: TRBV6-1; j_gene: TRBJ2-7; CDR3nt: TGTGCCAGCAGTTCAACCTCGGGACTAGCCTACGAGCAGTACTTC; CDR3aa: CASSSTSGLAYEQYF
abundance: few; d_gene: .; v_gene: TRBV11-2; j_gene: TRBJ1-5; CDR3nt: TGTGCCAGCAGCTTGACATCCGGCAGGTCGGGGCAGCCCCAGCATTTT; CDR3aa: CASSLTSGRSGQPQHF
abundance: few; d_gene: .; v_gene: TRBV11-2; j_gene: TRBJ2-5; CDR3nt: TGCGCCAGCAGCCAAGAGTTGGCTACCCAAGAGACCCAGTACTTC; CDR3aa: CASSQELATQETQYF
abundance: few; d_gene: .; v_gene: TRBV6-5; j_gene: TRBJ2-2; CDR3nt: TGTGCCAGCAGACCCCAGGCTGCGAACACCGGGGAGCTGTTTTTT; CDR3aa: CASRPQAANTGELFF
abundance: few; d_gene: TRBD2; v_gene: TRBV7-9; j_gene: TRBJ2-1; CDR3nt: TGTGCCAGCAGCCCTCGGTCTAGCGGGACCTACAATGAGCAGTTCTTC; CDR3aa: CASSPRSSGTYNEQFF
abundance: .; d_gene: TRBD2; v_gene: TRBV7-2; j_gene: TRBJ2-5; CDR3nt: TGTGCCAGCAGCTATAGACTAGCGGGAGCACAAGAGACCCAGTACTTC; CDR3aa: CASSYRLAGAQETQYF
abundance: .; d_gene: .; v_gene: TRBV25-1; j_gene: TRBJ1-2; CDR3nt: TGTGCCAGCAGTTCTCACCTAAACTATGGCTACACCTTC; CDR3aa: CASSSHLNYGYTF
abundance: .; d_gene: .; v_gene: TRBV5-4; j_gene: TRBJ2-3; CDR3nt: TGTGCCAGCACCGCAAGGGTCAACACAGATACGCAGTATTTT; CDR3aa: CASTARVNTDTQYF
abundance: many; d_gene: .; v_gene: TRBV2; j_gene: TRBJ2-7; CDR3nt: TGTGCCACCAGTGGCCAGGGGGGGAACTACGAGCAGTACTTC; CDR3aa: CATSGQGGNYEQYF
abundance: .; d_gene: .; v_gene: TRBV10-3; j_gene: TRBJ1-2; CDR3nt: TGTGCCAGCAGTGAACCTGGCGGGGTGGCTGGCTACACCTTC; CDR3aa: CASSEPGGVAGYTF
abundance: many; d_gene: TRBD1; v_gene: TRBV19; j_gene: TRBJ2-7; CDR3nt: TGTGCCAGTAGTATTCCGGGACAGGGCTCCTACGAGCAGTACTTC; CDR3aa: CASSIPGQGSYEQYF
abundance: .; d_gene: TRBD1; v_gene: TRBV5-4; j_gene: TRBJ2-7; CDR3nt: TGTGCCAGCAGCCAAGGGACAGTTAGCTCCTACGAGCAGTACTTC; CDR3aa: CASSQGTVSSYEQYF
abundance: few; d_gene: TRBD2; v_gene: TRBV18; j_gene: TRBJ2-5; CDR3nt: TGTGCCAGCTCACCAGCACTAGCGGGAGTAGAGACCCAGTACTTC; CDR3aa: CASSPALAGVETQYF
abundance: .; d_gene: .; v_gene: TRBV7-2; j_gene: TRBJ2-1; CDR3nt: TGTGCCAGCAGCCGAGGAGGCCGGGGAAATGAGCAGTTCTTC; CDR3aa: CASSRGGRGNEQFF
abundance: .; d_gene: .; v_gene: TRBV5-1; j_gene: TRBJ2-7; CDR3nt: TGCGCCAGCAGCTTGGTTGGCCAGGCCGGACAGGAGCAGTACTTC; CDR3aa: CASSLVGQAGQEQYF
abundance: few; d_gene: .; v_gene: TRBV14; j_gene: TRBJ1-1; CDR3nt: TGTGCCAGCAGCCTTCAGGGAAACACTGAAGCTTTCTTT; CDR3aa: CASSLQGNTEAFF
abundance: .; d_gene: .; v_gene: TRBV19; j_gene: TRBJ2-1; CDR3nt: TGTGCCAGTACCTCGGGCCCCGGGGGGCAGTTCTTC; CDR3aa: CASTSGPGGQFF
abundance: few; d_gene: TRBD1; v_gene: TRBV30; j_gene: TRBJ1-3; CDR3nt: TGTGCCTGGAGTGCTACAGGGGGAACGAACACCATATATTTT; CDR3aa: CAWSATGGTNTIYF
abundance: few; d_gene: TRBD1; v_gene: TRBV6-5; j_gene: TRBJ2-2; CDR3nt: TGTGCCAGCAGTGGACAGGGGGTTGGAACCGGGGAGCTGTTTTTT; CDR3aa: CASSGQGVGTGELFF
abundance: .; d_gene: .; v_gene: TRBV7-9; j_gene: TRBJ2-1; CDR3nt: TGTGCCAGCAGCCCGGGACTTGCGGACGGTGAGCAGTTCTTC; CDR3aa: CASSPGLADGEQFF